This T cell receptor beta chain was identified in a study of blood T cell repertoires in COVID-19. Sequenced by immunoSEQ multiplex PCR; TCRdb stores in-frame clones only, minus some. The sample yields under 200,000 clones, about 83% seen once. This clone came up once. Trimming took 0 bases from V and 4 from J, leaving 10 bases between them. CDR1 and CDR2 (germline): SGHRS, YFSETQ. This CDR3 spans 15 amino acids. The V and J genes are TRBV5-1 and TRBJ2-2; no clear D. This receptor was taken from a man in his forties with acute COVID-19. The sequencing sample was made of PBMCs or T cells enriched from blood (not recorded which). CDR3 DNA: TGCGCCAGCAGCTTGGCCGCAGGAACCACCGGGGAGCTGTTTTTT. It specifies CASSLAAGTTGELFF.